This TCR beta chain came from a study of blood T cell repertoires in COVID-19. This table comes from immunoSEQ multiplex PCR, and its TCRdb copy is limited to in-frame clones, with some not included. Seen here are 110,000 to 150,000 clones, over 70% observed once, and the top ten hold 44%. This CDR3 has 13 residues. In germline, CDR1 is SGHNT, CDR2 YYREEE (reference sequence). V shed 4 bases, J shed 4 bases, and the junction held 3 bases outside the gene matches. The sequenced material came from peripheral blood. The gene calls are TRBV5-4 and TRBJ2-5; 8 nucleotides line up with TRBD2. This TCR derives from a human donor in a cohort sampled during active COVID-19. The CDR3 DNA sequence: TGTGCCAGCAGCCGCCGGGAGGGAGAGACCCAGTACTTC. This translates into CASSRREGETQYF.